This section outlines one TCR beta chain sequence together with its context. Its antigen is still unknown. One end of the junction is discordant with germline, which a read error may explain. TCR beta cDNA was prepared out of about 530 ng total RNA by means of a constant-region primer. Libraries for TCR beta were built through three nested multiplex PCR rounds, which together made up a slightly modified ARM-PCR procedure. Investigators reported that the first two PCR rounds, at about 11 cycles each, used TRBV1-TRBV30 forward primers with a C-beta reverse primer. MiXCR was run by TCRdb on the multiplex PCR reads, yielding one entry per CDR3 protein. The table lists about 330,000 distinct CDR3 sequences, about two thirds of them singletons. Per germline, CDR1 SGHAT and CDR2 FQNNGV. The CDR3 covers 14 residues. Unsorted whole blood served as the source of blood RNA, and germline DNA was extracted as well. These patients lived with chronic HBV infection and had never been treated.

This record belongs to a study of tumor-infiltrating lymphocytes in primary liver carcinoma. Study-level information: Yields of productive TCRbeta reads ranged from roughly 3.65 to 7.5 million per sample and were similar across tissue types. Study-level points and caveats: In the absence of sorting, bulk samples left CD4+ and CD8+ repertoires uncompared. Significantly greater top-250-clone fractions characterized tumors relative to blood (p = 0.039).

The specimen was peripheral blood. The V gene is TRBV11-2, the J gene TRBJ2-2, with D possibly being TRBD2 (6 bases). The receptor comes from a man in his forties with primary liver carcinoma and hepatitis B virus infection. CDR3: CASSLEWGTGGLFF. In nucleotides, the CDR3 is TGTGCCAGCAGCTTAGAATGGGGGACCGGGGGGCTGTTTTTT.